This TCR beta chain was captured by sequencing in a study of blood T cell repertoires in COVID-19. As for the study in general: Acute-phase and convalescent COVID-19 samples originated in the United States, Italy and Spain. T cells, B-cell-depleted T cells, or PBMCs supplied cDNA or gDNA.

Residents of 24 US areas, aged about 18 to 95 years, made up the participants. Profiling relied on immunoSEQ multiplex PCR, and the TCRdb table lists in-frame clones only, not all of them. This table holds 150,000 to 200,000 clones, 60% to 80% found once. V dropped 2 bases and J dropped 1; count of bases not matched to a gene: 5. Germline values: CDR1 SGHTA, CDR2 FQGNSA. The CDR3 loop spans 15 amino acids. This clone occurred once. The V and J genes are TRBV7-2 and TRBJ2-7, with TRBD2 matching 7 bases. Source material: PBMCs or T cells enriched from blood (not recorded which). This TCR was recovered from a man between 60 and 75 years old who had been exposed to COVID-19. CDR3 residues: CASSLLLAPSYEQYF. CDR3 sequence (DNA): TGTGCCAGCAGCTTACTACTAGCGCCTTCCTACGAGCAGTACTTC.